The 32 T cell receptor beta chains below come from one sample, sequenced in a study of T cells in Graves' hyperthyroidism and ophthalmopathy. From RNA transcripts, TCR beta CDR3 regions were amplified. In the first-round RT-PCR of the TCR CDR3, the HTBI primer set was used. TCRdb analysed the multiplex PCR reads with MiXCR anew, one entry per CDR3 protein. This sample has approximately 430,000 distinct CDR3 sequences, with approximately 15% found just once. Input material: blood. The receptors here all came from a young woman with Graves' hyperthyroidism.

This rearrangement joins TRBV11-1 to TRBJ2-5; D may correspond to TRBD1 or TRBD2 (5 bases each). The germline V gene encodes CDR1 SGHAT and CDR2 FQDESV (reference sequence). V was shortened by 5 bases and J by 5 bases, with 18 bases between the two germline ends. CDR3 length: 15 residues. CDR3 nucleotide sequence: TGTGCCAGCAGCGACTACAGGAATACAATGGAGACCCAGTACTTC. This sequence encodes CASSDYRNTMETQYF.

In its sample, this clonotype was seen many times. The chain joins TRBV6-1 to TRBJ2-1; 9 bases align to TRBD1. Trimming cost V 5 bases and J 12 bases; bases outside gene matches: 14. The CDR3 loop spans 15 amino acids. From germline, CDR1 is MNHNS and CDR2 SASEGT. CDR3 in DNA: TGTGCCAGCAGTCCAACCAGGGGACAGGGTAAAGGGCAGTTCTTC. Translating it yields CASSPTRGQGKGQFF.

This clonotype was recorded many times. The rearrangement joins TRBV12-3 or TRBV12-4 to TRBJ2-2, with D hard to call. The CDR3 spans 13 residues. V was shortened by 5 bases and J by 8 bases, with 12 bases between the two germline ends. The CDR3 sequence is CASSPYPDGELFF. Written as DNA, the CDR3 is TGTGCCAGCAGTCCCTATCCGGATGGGGAGCTGTTTTTT.

This clonotype appeared once. A much larger clone differs from this one at a single base, so this may be a read error. V and J are TRBV28 and TRBJ1-5; D not certain. Germline V gene sequence: CDR1 MDHEN, CDR2 SYDVKM. This CDR3 region has 12 residues. The CDR3 protein is CAISSTGKPQHF. The DNA of the CDR3 is TGTGCCATCAGTTCCACGGGTAAGCCCCAGCATTTT.

Comments on this clonotype: A much larger clonotype is one base distant, so this may be a read error. The rearrangement links TRBV5-1 to TRBJ1-1; no definite D call. The CDR3 has 14 residues. The V and J ends lost 1 base and 9 bases respectively, with 16 bases between them. Per the germline V gene, CDR1 is SGHRS and CDR2 is YFSETQ. Written as DNA, the CDR3 is TGCGCCAGCAGCTTGCGACCCGCCCAAACTAAAGCTTTCTTT. This codes for CASSLRPAQTKAFF.

The chain has TRBV4-1 and TRBJ2-3, with D possibly TRBD2 on 7 matching bases. The germline V and J ends were trimmed by 3 bases and 2 bases, with 18 bases remaining between them. The CDR3 contains 17 residues. CDR1 MGHRA and CDR2 YSYEKL come from the germline V gene. The CDR3 sequence is CASSHPPRGANTDTQYF. The CDR3 DNA reads TGCGCCAGCAGCCACCCCCCTCGGGGGGCTAACACAGATACGCAGTATTTT.

This rearrangement joins TRBV20-1 to TRBJ1-3, with D unclear. Germline values: CDR1 DFQATT, CDR2 SNEGSKA (reference sequence). Trimming pared 4 bases from V and 4 bases from J, leaving 23 bases between. The CDR3 extends over 17 amino acids. CDR3 bases: TGCAGTGCTACCCCCGCCGGAGGATCCTTCTTAGGAAACACCATATATTTT. This gives the protein CSATPAGGSFLGNTIYF.

This clonotype was recorded at least ten times. J is TRBJ2-7 and V is TRBV14; possible D gene TRBD2, 5 bases. Germline CDR1 is SGHDN and CDR2 is FVKESK. CDR3 size: 13 residues. Trimming shortened V by 4 bases and J by 6 bases, and 13 bases separated the two germline ends. Written as DNA, the CDR3 is TGTGCCAGCAGCCGGATTAGCGATCGCGAGCAGTACTTC. This translates into CASSRISDREQYF.

This clonotype was seen repeatedly, ten times or more. The rearrangement links TRBV3-1 to TRBJ2-3; maybe TRBD1 (5 bases). Per the germline V gene, CDR1 is LGHDT and CDR2 is YNNKEL (reference sequence). This CDR3 comprises 16 residues. V gave up 5 bases and J gave up 0 bases, with 15 bases separating them. The CDR3 here is CASSAGPDSSTDTQYF. In DNA form, the CDR3 reads TGTGCCAGCAGCGCAGGGCCGGATAGCAGCACAGATACGCAGTATTTT.

This clonotype was recorded at least ten times. J is TRBJ1-1 and V is TRBV10-1; 8 bases fit TRBD1. CDR1 and CDR2 from the germline V gene are WNHNN and SYGVQD (reference sequence). After removal of 2 bases from V and 0 bases from J, the junction contained 11 bases not matched to a gene. The CDR3 is 18 amino acids. The CDR3 reads CASSEPDRVGVVNTEAFF. The CDR3 DNA reads TGCGCCAGCAGTGAGCCGGACAGGGTCGGGGTGGTGAACACTGAAGCTTTCTTT.

In its sample, this clonotype was seen many times. The chain combines TRBV5-1 with TRBJ1-2; 7 positions match TRBD1. The CDR3 is made up of 15 amino acids. The germline V gene encodes CDR1 SGHRS and CDR2 YFSETQ. The V gene end was trimmed by 4 bases and the J gene end by 7 bases; junction bases not matched to a gene: 13. CDR3 sequence reads: CASSPYQTGLTGYTF. CDR3 nucleotide sequence: TGCGCCAGCAGCCCCTACCAGACAGGGCTTACTGGCTACACCTTC. Filled out from reference TRBV5-1 and TRBJ1-2, the complete variable domain reads KAGVTQTPRYLIKTRGQQVTLSCSPISGHRSVSWYQQTPGQGLQFLFEYFSETQRNKGNFPGRFSGRQFSNSRSEMNVSTLELGDSALYLCASSPYQTGLTGYTFGSGTRLTVV.

There are a few counts of this clonotype. V is TRBV12-3 or TRBV12-4 and J is TRBJ2-5; TRBD2 might be the D (5 bases). The CDR3 loop spans 17 amino acids. V gave up 1 base and J gave up 2 bases, with 17 bases separating them. CDR3 nucleotides: TGTGCCAGCAGTTTAGGGGGAAGGCCTAGAGGGCAAGAGACCCAGTACTTC. This encodes CASSLGGRPRGQETQYF.

This clonotype was detected only a few times. The gene calls are TRBV9 and TRBJ2-2; 8 bases agree with TRBD2. V shed 2 bases, J shed 0 bases, and the junction held 9 bases outside the gene matches. The CDR3 runs 18 residues. Germline V gene lookup returns CDR1 SGDLS and CDR2 YYNGEE. CDR3 sequence: CASSVSRIGGANTGELFF. CDR3 bases: TGTGCCAGCAGCGTCTCCCGAATCGGGGGGGCGAACACCGGGGAGCTGTTTTTT.

On this clonotype itself: A read error is possible here, since a much larger clone lies one base away. The chain is built from TRBV7-9 and TRBJ2-1; no definite D call. Germline values: CDR1 SEHNR, CDR2 FQNEAQ (reference sequence). The CDR3 totals 11 residues. In DNA form, the CDR3 reads TGTGCCTGCAGCATAAGCAATGAGCAGTTCTTC. Its translation is CACSISNEQFF.

This clonotype was detected a few times. A read error may produce the germline difference seen at one junction end. V is TRBV5-5 and J is TRBJ1-1, with D unclear. The CDR3 contains 13 residues. Germline V lookup: CDR1 SGHKS, CDR2 YYEKEE (reference sequence). This chain's CDR3 is CASSFYVNTEALF. CDR3 coding DNA: TGTGCCAGCAGCTTTTATGTGAACACTGAAGCTCTCTTT. Drawing the rest from reference TRBV5-5 and TRBJ1-1, the complete variable domain is DAGVTQSPTHLIKTRGQQVTLRCSPISGHKSVSWYQQVLGQGPQFIFQYYEKEERGRGNFPDRFSARQFPNYSSELNVNALLLGDSALYLCASSFYVNTEALFGQGTRLTVV.

This clonotype was found many times. J is TRBJ2-3 and V is TRBV4-1; the D call may be TRBD1 or TRBD2 (5 bases each). There are 15 residues in the CDR3. Trimming cost V 2 bases and J 3 bases, with 12 bases left between them. The germline CDR1 and CDR2 sequences are MGHRA and YSYEKL. CDR3 in DNA: TGCGCCAGCAGCCAACCAGGGACGACGACAGATACGCAGTATTTT. It yields the protein CASSQPGTTTDTQYF.

Concerning this clonotype: A read error may be the cause here, since a much bigger clone is one base away. The chain uses TRBV7-9 and TRBJ1-6; D remains unclear. Germline V CDR1 and CDR2: SEHNR, FQNEAQ (reference sequence). The CDR3 has 13 residues. The CDR3: CTSSLGSNSPLHF. The CDR3 coding sequence is TGTACCAGCAGCTTAGGGTCTAATTCACCCCTCCACTTT.

J is TRBJ2-3 and V is TRBV7-2; 7 bases align to TRBD2. The CDR3 is 18 residues long. Germline V lookup: CDR1 SGHTA, CDR2 FQGNSA. With V trimmed by 1 base and J by 0 bases, 10 bases remained unmatched. CDR3 in amino acids: CASSLGWGGTSSTDTQYF. CDR3 in DNA: TGTGCCAGCAGCTTAGGATGGGGGGGGACCTCTAGCACAGATACGCAGTATTTT.

The chain employs TRBV4-1 and TRBJ2-5, with D possibly matching TRBD2 (5 bases). The germline V gene has CDR1 MGHRA and CDR2 YSYEKL. The CDR3 length is 12 residues. With 5 bases removed from V and 7 bases from J, the gap between germline ends came to 11 bases. CDR3 sequence (DNA): TGCGCCAGCAGCTCCAACGGAGGGACCCAGTACTTC. It is translated as CASSSNGGTQYF.

This clonotype was observed a few times. A junction boundary mismatches the germline segment, possibly from a read error. In DNA form, the CDR3 reads TGTGCCAGCGGTTTAAAAGGGGGCCGTCCCTACGAGCAGTACTTC. This gives the protein CASGLKGGRPYEQYF. The genes are TRBV27 and TRBJ2-7; 7 bases line up with TRBD1. This CDR3 has 15 residues. Germline values: CDR1 MNHEY, CDR2 SMNVEV (reference sequence).

This chain connects TRBV27 to TRBJ2-3; 9 bases fit TRBD2. Germline lookup yields CDR1 MNHEY and CDR2 SMNVEV (reference sequence). This CDR3 spans 17 amino acids. The J segment lost 3 bases and the V segment lost 2 bases, leaving 9 bases of the junction unmatched. This CDR3 is CASSLIGGRGVTDTQYF. CDR3 nucleotides: TGTGCCAGCAGTTTAATTGGCGGGAGGGGCGTGACAGATACGCAGTATTTT.

This chain uses TRBV11-1 with TRBJ2-3; no definite D call. The germline V and J ends were trimmed by 3 bases and 0 bases, with 10 bases remaining between them. This CDR3 contains 15 residues. Germline V gene sequence: CDR1 SGHAT, CDR2 FQDESV (reference sequence). The CDR3 sequence: CASSFLSRSTDTQYF. CDR3 DNA sequence: TGTGCCAGCAGCTTCCTCAGCCGAAGCACAGATACGCAGTATTTT.

This clonotype was picked up many times. The rearrangement links TRBV2 to TRBJ2-3, with D maybe TRBD2 (5 bases). The CDR3 has 15 residues. The ends were cut back, 3 bases at V and 6 bases at J, with 16 bases in the middle. From germline, CDR1 is SNHLY and CDR2 FYNNEI. The CDR3 coding sequence is TGTGCCAGCAGTGAGGGAGCCAGGATGGGGGATACGCAGTATTTT. This sequence encodes CASSEGARMGDTQYF. The entire variable domain, with the rest obtained from reference TRBV2 and TRBJ2-3, is as follows: EPEVTQTPSHQVTQMGQEVILRCVPISNHLYFYWYRQILGQKVEFLVSFYNNEISEKSEIFDDQFSVERPDGSNFTLKIRSTKLEDSAMYFCASSEGARMGDTQYFGPGTRLTVL.

In this sample, this clonotype turned up once. This chain joins TRBV7-9 and TRBJ2-7, with D possibly matching TRBD2 (5 bases). CDR1 is SEHNR, CDR2 FQNEAQ, per germline (reference sequence). The CDR3 is 13 amino acids. Trimming pared 5 bases from V and 3 bases from J, leaving 11 bases between. CDR3 coding DNA: TGTGCCAGCAGCCTCAATGCGGGCTACGAGCAGTACTTC. This encodes CASSLNAGYEQYF.

This chain uses TRBV11-2 with TRBJ2-5, with 9 bases that match TRBD1. V lost 0 bases, J lost 5 bases, and 10 bases stayed unmatched. This CDR3 is built from 17 residues. The germline CDR1 and CDR2 sequences are SGHAT and FQNNGV. The CDR3 DNA reads TGTGCCAGCAGCTTAGATCAAGAGGACAGGGGTGGGGAGACCCAGTACTTC. It encodes CASSLDQEDRGGETQYF.

The sample holds a few counts of this clonotype. The chain combines TRBV4-1 with TRBJ1-1, with unresolved D. CDR1 and CDR2 (germline): MGHRA, YSYEKL. V dropped 1 base and J dropped 7 bases, with 7 bases sitting between them. The CDR3 is 12 amino acids. The CDR3 reads CASSQAGDEAFF. The CDR3 DNA reads as TGCGCCAGCAGCCAAGCGGGAGATGAAGCTTTCTTT.

Many counts were recorded for this clonotype. V usage is TRBV5-1 and J usage is TRBJ2-1, with 11 bases fitting TRBD1. The CDR3 runs to 16 residues. CDR1 and CDR2 (germline): SGHRS, YFSETQ. Trimming removed 1 base from V and 3 bases from J; junction bases left unmatched: 3. CDR3 sequence reads: CASSLRGTGGYNEQFF. The CDR3 DNA follows: TGCGCCAGCAGCTTGAGAGGGACAGGGGGCTACAATGAGCAGTTCTTC.

This clonotype was counted at least ten times. This chain connects TRBV2 to TRBJ2-1; 9 bases are shared with TRBD1. The CDR3 runs 17 residues. The ends lost 0 bases at V and 7 bases at J; junction bases unmatched: 10. Germline V gives CDR1 SNHLY, CDR2 FYNNEI. CDR3 amino acids: CASSEASPDRGFNEQFF. CDR3 nucleotides: TGTGCCAGCAGTGAAGCCTCCCCGGACAGGGGTTTTAATGAGCAGTTCTTC.

This clonotype has a count of ten or more. This chain uses TRBV7-8 with TRBJ1-1; a possible D gene is TRBD1 (6 bases). CDR1 SGHVS and CDR2 FQNEAQ come from the germline V gene. CDR3 length: 15 residues. Trimming stripped 1 base from V and 6 bases from J, with 15 bases between. This chain's CDR3 is CASSLGYGQRPEAFF. In nucleotides, the CDR3 is TGTGCCAGCAGCTTAGGATATGGACAGAGGCCTGAAGCTTTCTTT.

The rearrangement uses TRBV18 and TRBJ2-1, with D perhaps matching TRBD2 (5 bases). This CDR3 comprises 16 residues. The germline V and J ends were trimmed by 2 bases and 4 bases, with 15 bases remaining between them. Per the germline V gene, CDR1 is KGHSH and CDR2 is LQKENI. The chain's CDR3 is CASSPSPPTRYNEQFF. The CDR3 coding sequence is TGTGCCAGCTCACCAAGTCCCCCTACTAGGTACAATGAGCAGTTCTTC.

This chain uses TRBV7-8 with TRBJ1-4; D is possibly TRBD1 (6 bases). V was pared by 2 bases and J by 12 bases, with 22 bases between. The germline V gene encodes CDR1 SGHVS and CDR2 FQNEAQ. The CDR3 spans 16 residues. CDR3 region: CASSLHGAGAGSELFF. The CDR3 DNA reads as TGTGCCAGCAGCTTACACGGTGCAGGGGCCGGGTCGGAACTGTTTTTT.

This clonotype was detected only a few times. V and J are TRBV5-6 and TRBJ1-1; D gene ambiguous. The CDR3 has 15 amino acids. CDR1 and CDR2 (germline): SGHDT, YYEEEE. V lost 4 bases to trimming and J lost 0 bases, with 13 bases between them. The CDR3 nucleotides read TGTGCCAGCAGCCCTGATATTTCGATGAACACTGAAGCTTTCTTT. This sequence encodes CASSPDISMNTEAFF.